The clone carrying this T cell receptor beta chain appeared a single time. Enrolment of Seattle patients took place during active infection, and they were followed longitudinally. These data originate in a study of blood T cell repertoires in COVID-19. Study details: Samples came from the United States, Italy and Spain, spanning acute and convalescent COVID-19. The analysed material was cDNA or gDNA that came from T cells, B-cell-depleted T cells, or PBMCs.

The length of the CDR3 is 14 residues. The germline V and J ends were trimmed by 3 bases and 3 bases, with 13 bases remaining between them. CDR1 is DFQATT and CDR2 is SNEGSKA in the germline V gene (reference sequence). As processed by the authors: Researchers report that nucleated cell counts were estimated from reference gene primer amplification. Libraries were prepared by immunoSEQ multiplex PCR; TCRdb keeps only in-frame clonotypes and omits some of them. D and trimming were read from the DNA, whereas the V and J calls and clone size are those reported in that table. The table shows about 190,000 clones, with 70% to 90% occurring only once.

J is TRBJ2-3 and V is TRBV20-1; tentative D call: TRBD2 (6 bases). The sequence was obtained from an elderly man with COVID-19, enrolled during active disease. The material sequenced was peripheral blood. DNA of the CDR3: TGCAGTGCTAGTCTCCAGGGACTGACAGATACGCAGTATTTT. Amino acid sequence: CSASLQGLTDTQYF.